Sequencing of this T cell receptor (beta chain) was carried out in a study of cytomegalovirus exposure and HLA in healthy donors (TCRdb year 2017). About the full investigation: In an earlier analysis of fewer than 750 of the donors, 276 Gb of sequence data and 90 million to 120 million unique TCR beta sequences from 180 million or so T cells were reported. A later analysis re-analyzed previously published TCR beta repertoires from 600 to 850 donors and added high-resolution HLA genotyping to study TCR occurrence patterns. In addition to the first cohort of about 650 subjects, a separate validation cohort of some 120 different subjects was used. HLA typing covered class I and class II loci at four-digit resolution. Of the roughly 400 genotyped donors, about 80% fell in the genetic ancestry cluster associated with self-reported Caucasian donors. Because of strong linkage in the cohort, 5 or 6 DR-DQ haplotypes were treated as single units for association and clustering. High-throughput TCR immunosequencing, statistical association of individual TCRs with disease status, and machine learning were combined to predict cytomegalovirus infection status. Donor age, sex, ethnicity and CMV serostatus were collected together with the repertoire data. Using immunosequencing, the study profiled T cell repertoires from approximately 700 subjects and related those repertoires to cytomegalovirus serostatus. Typing coverage differed by locus: A, B, C, DRB1 and DQB1 were typed in about 629-640 donors, DQA1 in around 500, DPA1 in 600 to 610, and DPB1 in 400 to 490. In an earlier analysis of roughly 600 of the donors, high-throughput TCR beta sequencing was used to judge whether each TCR beta V gene segment behaved as functional or pseudogenic. Across under 500 genotyped donors of the cohort, an average of approximately 220,000 unique TCR beta nucleotide sequences per donor were sequenced, and approximately 17% of those sequences were non-productive. The later analysis used no new phenotypic data to find candidate immune exposures, relying instead on TCR beta sequences and their occurrence across donors. All discovery cohort repertoires had been generated on a single sequencing platform. Genome-wide SNP genotypes for about 65% of the 666 donors were used in a later genetic analysis, which treated that subset as a discovery cohort. The study aimed to test whether signatures of past pathogen exposure could be identified by cataloging public T cell receptors. Approximately 300 gigabases of sequencing data and around 85 million unique TCR sequences made up an early release that covered over 550 HLA-typed donors.

In total, 630 or so healthy bone marrow donors made up the cohort. At the time of sampling, every cohort member was nominally healthy, though immune exposures that went unrecorded were likely present. Of the 666 cohort members, nearly 300 had a positive CMV serostatus and about 360 had a negative one, while no CMV serostatus was recorded for the donor. A peripheral blood sample was provided by each donor, and peripheral blood mononuclear cells were used for TCR beta sequencing. The Qiagen DNeasy Blood Extraction Kit was used to extract genomic DNA from the blood cell samples. Results the study describes overall, beyond this receptor: According to the authors, the approach could potentially be generalized to other disease states and immunological phenotypes. When HLA alleles, especially DR and DQ, strongly co-occurred, attributing TCR associations to individual alleles was difficult. The classifier was reported to diagnose cytomegalovirus status with high specificity and sensitivity in both the original and validation cohorts. Linkage disequilibrium might explain the correlated functional status among segregating V segments, but an unknown experimental factor could not be ruled out. A few of the identified cytomegalovirus-associated TCR beta chains were confirmed in vitro to be specific for cytomegalovirus antigens. A later analysis found that TCR association rates varied across HLA loci, with DRB1 alleles showing the most associated TCRs and HLA-C alleles the fewest. A total of 164 TCR beta chains were listed by the study as associated with cytomegalovirus. A further reported finding was that TCR beta sequences accurately predicted the HLA-A and HLA-B alleles for most subjects in the first cohort. According to a later genetic analysis, donors in an Asian-associated ancestry cluster had fewer N-insertions in productive TCRs than the approximately 700-donor mean. The cohort was sequenced for TCR beta chains only, and without alpha or paired-chain data the features that could be detected were limited. Because HLA typing was missing for some donors at each locus, association tests included only the typed subset. In a later analysis, HLA-associated TCR beta chains showed more clonal expansion and lower generation probabilities than non-associated chains that were equally common. A later analysis associated roughly 17,000 TCR beta sequences with specific HLA alleles at a false discovery rate of 0.05. The only immune exposure information available for the cohort was CMV serostatus. Most TCR sequences were seen in very few donors, while some public TCRs were found in many individuals. An association between a missense DCLRE1C variant and V-gene and J-gene trimming of TCR beta chains was found in a later genetic analysis and replicated in an independent cohort. In an earlier analysis of fewer than 750 of the donors, most TCR beta V segments were observed in productive rearrangements about 87% or about 30% of the time, broadly matching IMGT annotations. Most CMV-associated TCR beta chains appeared to be HLA-restricted in a later analysis, and the HLA associations seemed to be driven largely by CMV exposure. Because counts were too low, around 18 rarely observed V segments, including chromosome 9 orphons, were left out of the earlier analysis of some 600 of the donors. The 87-base-pair reads could not distinguish some IMGT-functional V segments, including TRBV6-2 and TRBV6-3, so those segments were excluded. A later analysis reported that several top co-occurrence clusters appeared linked to parvovirus B19, influenza, CMV and Epstein-Barr virus. Presence/absence analyses assumed roughly uniform sequencing depth across donors, an assumption that may not hold. The sequencing pipeline was judged likely to have produced a cluster of highly shared sequence variants as a technical artifact.

There are 21 amino acids in the CDR3, from cysteine to phenylalanine inclusive. The sequence is cut down to CDR3 DNA, 63 bases in frame from base 1. The germline V gene gives CDR1 as MGHRA and CDR2 as YSYEKL. The trim is 0 bases for V and 1 base for J, with a gap of 26 bases between the germline ends. Remarks on this clone: This clone's antigen is unknown. There are no base qualities to consult, and no much larger clone falls within one base.

Libraries were prepared through the immunoSEQ multiplex PCR assay. The multiplex PCR relied on a mix of 60 forward primers for TCR Vbeta segments and 13 reverse primers for TCR Jbeta segments. The CDR3 region of rearranged TCR beta genes was amplified from genomic DNA by a multiplex PCR assay. The amplified TCR beta libraries were sequenced on the Illumina HiSeq System as 87-base-pair reads. The original methods were these. A later analysis tallied 70 million to 100 million unique TCR beta chains across the 610 or so repertoires, and about 12 million of those chains were shared by two or more donors. Raw reads were error-corrected and collapsed into unique sequences with a nearest-neighbor algorithm that merged closely related sequences to remove PCR and sequencing errors. V, D and J gene segments were assigned by aligning CDR3 sequences to IMGT reference sequences. Each retained sequence needed at least a six-nucleotide match to both a V gene segment and a J gene segment. A rearrangement was called productive if the CDR3 had no stop codons and remained in frame with V and J, and every other rearrangement was called non-productive. Following IMGT convention, CDR3 was defined as the stretch from the second conserved V-encoded cysteine to the conserved J-encoded phenylalanine. Sequences without an unambiguous match to a single V gene segment were excluded from the earlier analysis of 500 to 700 of the donors. In an earlier analysis of 587 of the donors, V segments were called functional above 56.7% productive rearrangements and were called segregating when the between-donor standard deviation exceeded 5%. A statistical classification framework was built to diagnose cytomegalovirus status from the catalog of TCR beta chain sequences. V and J gene assignment, in a later analysis, came from comparing TCR nucleotide sequences with IMGT/GENE-DB human TR gene sequences. The TCRdist pipeline was used in a later analysis to assign CDR3 sequences and most-parsimonious VDJ recombination scenarios. In a later analysis, each TCR beta chain was defined by its CDR3 amino acid sequence together with its V-gene family, and reads without a unique V-gene family were excluded. A later analysis removed 500 to 650 highly shared, low-generation-probability nucleotide sequences to deal with suspected cross-contamination and a sequencing artifact. In a later analysis, a clonal expansion index for each public chain was calculated from normalized within-repertoire ranks of inferred template counts. A later analysis computed generation probabilities with a VDJ recombination model fitted to out-of-frame rearrangements, and checked the results against IGoR. In a later analysis, hypergeometric tests were used to score TCR-TCR, TCR-HLA and TCR-CMV co-occurrence, with a repertoire-size bias correction applied to TCR pairs. In a later analysis, false discovery rates were estimated by permuting HLA or CMV assignments 20 times. In a later analysis, co-occurring TCRs were grouped with DBSCAN, and TCRdist sequence similarity was added when clustering was performed within HLA-allele-positive subsets. Repertoires with fewer than 30,000 or more than 120,000 public chains were left out of co-occurrence clustering, as were several repertoires with anomalous nucleotide sharing. The table comes from immuneACCESS by way of TCRdb, which keeps in-frame sequences with V and J called. Part of the clones is missing from these tables; in studies checked, under half for an unresolved V gene and the rest for unknown reasons. The V and J calls and the clone size are those of that table, but D and trimming were determined from the DNA. The sample table shows 120,000 to 150,000 clones, and approximately 70% are seen once. The top ten clonotypes cover around an eighth of the sample.

The TCR was taken from a human donor in good health. The rearrangement combines TRBV4-1 with TRBJ2-3, and TRBD2 may be the D gene, going by 6 matching bases. Sequencing input: PBMCs. The CDR3 region reads CASSQDPMGLLADSGTDTQYF. In nucleotides, the sequence is TGCGCCAGCAGCCAAGATCCAATGGGACTTCTAGCCGACTCTGGCACAGATACGCAGTATTTT.